These 12 T cell receptor beta chains share one sample of origin, sequenced in a study of glioma-infiltrating T cells after dendritic cell vaccination. Using immunoSEQ multiplex PCR, the repertoire was profiled, and TCRdb retains in-frame clones only, with some absent. The sample shows 100,000 or so clones, less than 90% of them seen only once. The time point: after dendritic cell vaccination, including at tumor progression/relapse. Sequencing was performed on blood, taken after dendritic cell vaccination. The receptors were gathered from a human donor with glioblastoma.

This clone was seen a single time. This sequence joins TRBV2 and TRBJ2-7; D not resolved. Germline-derived CDR1 and CDR2 are SNHLY and FYNNEI. This CDR3 spans 13 amino acids. V was pared by 3 bases and J by 2 bases, with 8 bases between. This CDR3 is CASSDWQTYEQYF. CDR3 sequence (DNA): TGTGCCAGCAGTGATTGGCAGACCTACGAGCAGTACTTC. The variable domain in full, completed from reference TRBV2 and TRBJ2-7, reads EPEVTQTPSHQVTQMGQEVILRCVPISNHLYFYWYRQILGQKVEFLVSFYNNEISEKSEIFDDQFSVERPDGSNFTLKIRSTKLEDSAMYFCASSDWQTYEQYFGPGTRLTVT.

This clone came up a few times. The chain combines TRBV18 with TRBJ2-7, with 8 bases that match TRBD1. The ends lost 6 bases at V and 3 bases at J; junction bases unmatched: 4. CDR3 length: 13 amino acids. Germline CDR1 is KGHSH and CDR2 is LQKENI. CDR3 protein: CASSEDRDYEQYF. CDR3 coding DNA: TGTGCCAGCTCCGAGGACAGGGACTACGAGCAGTACTTC. The full variable domain, completed using reference TRBV18 and TRBJ2-7, is NAGVMQNPRHLVRRRGQEARLRCSPMKGHSHVYWYRQLPEEGLKFMVYLQKENIIDESGMPKERFSAEFPKEGPSILRIQQVVRGDSAAYFCASSEDRDYEQYFGPGTRLTVT.

Concerning this clone itself: The identical CDR3 is also encoded by other nucleotide sequences in the sample. The chain combines TRBV18 with TRBJ2-5; 8 bases align to TRBD2. V shed 1 base and J 2 bases; nucleotides not matched to a gene: 3. Germline CDR1 and CDR2: KGHSH and LQKENI. There are 15 residues in the CDR3. The CDR3 region is CASSPRASGQETQYF. CDR3 DNA sequence: TGTGCCAGCTCACCACGGGCTAGCGGGCAAGAGACCCAGTACTTC. The entire variable domain, with the rest obtained from reference TRBV18 and TRBJ2-5, is as follows: NAGVMQNPRHLVRRRGQEARLRCSPMKGHSHVYWYRQLPEEGLKFMVYLQKENIIDESGMPKERFSAEFPKEGPSILRIQQVVRGDSAAYFCASSPRASGQETQYFGPGTRLLVL.

CDR3 bases: TGTGCCAGCAGTCCCGGGCAGGGGAGTTACGAGCAGTACTTC. This encodes CASSPGQGSYEQYF. The chain uses TRBV2 and TRBJ2-7, with D possibly being TRBD1 (6 bases). The CDR3 runs to 14 residues. Per the germline V gene, CDR1 is SNHLY and CDR2 is FYNNEI. Trimming took off 5 bases at V and 4 bases at J, with 15 bases between the two ends.

This chain connects TRBV6-6 to TRBJ1-1; tentatively, D is TRBD1 (5 bases). V was cut by 2 bases and J by 3 bases, with 13 bases left in between. The CDR3 loop spans 15 amino acids. Germline assignment: CDR1 MNHNY and CDR2 SVGAGI (reference sequence). The DNA of the CDR3 is TGTGCCAGCAGTTACCTTAGGGGAGGGGACACTGAAGCTTTCTTT. Translation gives CASSYLRGGDTEAFF.

V is TRBV19 and J is TRBJ2-3; TRBD1 matches 11 bases. V was clipped by 9 bases and J by 0 bases; unmatched bases: 8. The CDR3 has 16 residues. Germline V CDR1 and CDR2: LNHDA, SQIVND (reference sequence). In DNA, the CDR3 is TGTGCCAGCGCCGGGACAGGGGGTGGTAGCACAGATACGCAGTATTTT. Its protein product is CASAGTGGGSTDTQYF.

The J gene is TRBJ1-2, the V gene TRBV30, with D perhaps matching TRBD1 (5 bases). This CDR3 is 14 amino acids long. With 1 base removed from V and 8 bases from J, the gap between germline ends came to 17 bases. Germline V gene lookup returns CDR1 GTSNPN and CDR2 SVGIG (reference sequence). The CDR3 region is CAWSGSDRGEGYTF. CDR3 nucleotide sequence: TGTGCCTGGAGTGGAAGTGATCGGGGGGAGGGCTACACCTTC.

The chain carries TRBV29-1 and TRBJ1-1; the D is unclear. V gave up 4 bases and J gave up 1 base, with 4 bases separating them. The CDR3 sequence is 11 residues long. The germline gives CDR1 SQVTM, CDR2 ANQGSEA. The CDR3 here is CSVVQNTEAFF. CDR3 DNA: TGCAGCGTTGTACAGAACACTGAAGCTTTCTTT.

This rearrangement joins TRBV19 to TRBJ1-4; weak D call: TRBD1 (5 bases). The CDR3 contains 15 residues. Germline V lookup: CDR1 LNHDA, CDR2 SQIVND (reference sequence). Trimming pared 7 bases from V and 5 bases from J, leaving 17 bases between. DNA of the CDR3: TGTGCCAGTAACTCCCGGCAGGGTCGAAATGAAAAACTGTTTTTT. Translated, it gives CASNSRQGRNEKLFF.

V is TRBV2 and J is TRBJ1-2; D is perhaps TRBD1 (5 bases). Germline assignment: CDR1 SNHLY and CDR2 FYNNEI. This CDR3 has 15 residues. The V gene lost 1 base and the J gene lost 5 bases, with 14 bases spanning the gap. CDR3 DNA sequence: TGTGCCAGCAGTGAAGTAAGGGGAAGTCGATATGGCTACACCTTC. Its protein product is CASSEVRGSRYGYTF.

The chain combines TRBV6-1 with TRBJ2-5, with 7 bases fitting TRBD1. CDR3 length: 15 amino acids. Germline V gives CDR1 MNHNS, CDR2 SASEGT. V was pared by 6 bases and J by 0 bases, with 7 bases of the junction left unmatched. DNA for the CDR3: TGTGCCAGCAGCCCCTGGGGACAGTACCAAGAGACCCAGTACTTC. Amino acid sequence: CASSPWGQYQETQYF.

The chain carries TRBV27 and TRBJ1-2; 7 bases line up with TRBD1. Germline CDR1 reads MNHEY; CDR2 reads SMNVEV (reference sequence). This CDR3 contains 13 residues. V was pared by 6 bases and J by 2 bases, with 3 bases of the junction left unmatched. The CDR3 bases are TGTGCCAGCAGCGACAGGGAAAACTATGGCTACACCTTC. The encoded protein is CASSDRENYGYTF.